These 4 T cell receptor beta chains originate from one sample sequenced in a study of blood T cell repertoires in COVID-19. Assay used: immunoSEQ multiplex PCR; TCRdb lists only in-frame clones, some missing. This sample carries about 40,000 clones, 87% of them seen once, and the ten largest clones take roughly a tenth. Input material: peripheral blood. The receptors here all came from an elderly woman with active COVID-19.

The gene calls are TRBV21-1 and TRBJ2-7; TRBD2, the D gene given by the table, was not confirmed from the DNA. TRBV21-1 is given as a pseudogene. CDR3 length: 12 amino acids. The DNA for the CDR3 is TGTGCCAGAAACTACCCCCGGTGCGAGCAGTACTTC. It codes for CARNYPRCEQYF.

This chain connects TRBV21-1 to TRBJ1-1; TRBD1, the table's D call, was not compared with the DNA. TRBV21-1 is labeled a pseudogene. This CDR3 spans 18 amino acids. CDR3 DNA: TGTGCCAACAGGGAGGCTAATCAGGGGGGAGGCGGACACACTGAAGCTTTCTTT. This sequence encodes CANREANQGGGGHTEAFF.

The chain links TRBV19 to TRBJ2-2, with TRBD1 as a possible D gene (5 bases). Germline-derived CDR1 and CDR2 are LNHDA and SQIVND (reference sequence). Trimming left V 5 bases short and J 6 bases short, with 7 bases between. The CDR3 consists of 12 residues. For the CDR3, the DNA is TGTGCCAGTAGTGGCAGGGCCGGGGAGCTGTTTTTT. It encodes CASSGRAGELFF.

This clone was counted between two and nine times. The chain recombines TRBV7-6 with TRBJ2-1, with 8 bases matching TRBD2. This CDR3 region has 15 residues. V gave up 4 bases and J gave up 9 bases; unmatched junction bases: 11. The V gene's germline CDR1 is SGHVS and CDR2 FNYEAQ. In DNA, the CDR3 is TGTGCCAGCAGCTCACTAGGTTCCGGGGGGGGTGAGCAGTTCTTC. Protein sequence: CASSSLGSGGGEQFF.